The clone carrying this T cell receptor beta chain has more than one count but fewer than ten. Its antigen is currently unknown. TCRdb independently ran MiXCR on the reads; one entry per CDR3 protein. Among about 310,000 distinct CDR3 sequences listed, roughly 25% were seen once. This CDR3 region has 13 residues. Germline CDR1 and CDR2: MRHNA and SNTAGT. The V end was cut by 0 bases, the J end by 2 bases, with 3 bases between. This sample was taken from a study of T cell repertoires in cytomegalovirus infection. V and J are TRBV6-4 and TRBJ2-3; D is undetermined. The clonotype comes from a human donor in good health (CMV status not recorded). Some clones in this sample may be carry-over from other donors' samples. The sample here was cultured PBMCs, taken from culture after CMV antigen stimulation. CDR3 bases: TGTGCCAGCAGTGACTCGGACACAGATACGCAGTATTTT. This codes for CASSDSDTDTQYF.